This entry lists 9 T cell receptor beta chains sequenced from one sample in a study of blood T cell repertoires in COVID-19. The repertoire was sequenced with immunoSEQ multiplex PCR; TCRdb's copy has only in-frame clones and lacks some. The sample shows approximately 500,000 clones, around 90% of them seen only once. The sample was peripheral blood. These receptors came from a woman aged 45-59 years with COVID-19, enrolled during active disease.

The chain is built from TRBV6-1 and TRBJ2-1; tentatively, D is TRBD1 (6 bases). Germline V gives CDR1 MNHNS, CDR2 SASEGT. This CDR3 is 15 amino acids long. Between the trimmed V and J ends, which lost 7 bases and 5 bases, there was a span of 18 bases. The CDR3 protein is CASNKKRQEDNEQFF. CDR3 sequence (DNA): TGTGCCAGCAACAAAAAAAGACAGGAGGACAATGAGCAGTTCTTC.

This chain connects TRBV28 to TRBJ1-4; TRBD1 might be the D (6 bases). CDR1 MDHEN and CDR2 SYDVKM come from the germline V gene. V lost 3 bases and J lost 6, with 11 bases in between. The CDR3 has 14 amino acids. The CDR3 is CASSLSGGDEKLFF. The CDR3 DNA is TGTGCCAGCAGTTTGTCGGGGGGCGATGAAAAACTGTTTTTT.

CDR3 amino acids: CSVLPQGARTDTQYF. The CDR3 DNA is TGCAGCGTCCTCCCTCAGGGGGCGAGGACAGATACGCAGTATTTT. V gene TRBV29-1 combines with J gene TRBJ2-3; 8 bases align to TRBD1. With V trimmed by 6 bases and J by 3 bases, 11 bases remained unmatched. Germline assignment: CDR1 SQVTM and CDR2 ANQGSEA. This CDR3 comprises 15 residues.

This chain links TRBV19 with TRBJ1-4; D may be TRBD1 (6 bases). The ends were cut back, 6 bases at V and 9 bases at J, with 14 bases in the middle. Germline V lookup: CDR1 LNHDA, CDR2 SQIVND (reference sequence). The CDR3 spans 13 residues. This CDR3 is CASRGTQGKKLFF. The CDR3 region has the DNA TGTGCCAGTAGGGGAACCCAGGGGAAAAAACTGTTTTTT.

V usage is TRBV7-2 and J usage is TRBJ2-7; 8 bases map to TRBD2. This CDR3 is built from 14 residues. V dropped 2 bases and J dropped 3; count of bases not matched to a gene: 3. Germline CDR1 reads SGHTA; CDR2 reads FQGNSA. The CDR3 loop is CASSLTSGYYEQYF. The CDR3 DNA is TGTGCCAGCAGCTTAACTAGCGGCTACTACGAGCAGTACTTC.

This chain joins TRBV4-1 and TRBJ1-2; 9 bases fit TRBD1. V gave up 4 bases and J gave up 4 bases; unmatched junction bases: 7. CDR1 and CDR2 (germline): MGHRA, YSYEKL. CDR3 length equals 15 residues. The CDR3 reads CASSPPRQGGYGYTF. Here the CDR3 DNA reads TGCGCCAGCAGCCCACCTAGACAGGGGGGCTATGGCTACACCTTC.

A single count supports this clone. The chain uses TRBV24-1 and TRBJ2-1; D might be TRBD1 (6 bases). The length of the CDR3 is 13 residues. Germline V gene sequence: CDR1 KGHDR, CDR2 SFDVKD. V gave up 3 bases and J gave up 6 bases, with 8 bases separating them. The CDR3 loop reads CATSDPDSNEQFF. In DNA, the CDR3 is TGTGCCACCAGTGATCCGGACAGCAATGAGCAGTTCTTC.

CDR3 DNA: TGTGCCAGCAGTCTTACAGGGTCCGTGGACACTGAAGCTTTCTTT. Its translation is CASSLTGSVDTEAFF. The chain has TRBV6-5 and TRBJ1-1, with D possibly TRBD1 on 6 matching bases. The CDR3 extends over 15 amino acids. CDR1 is MNHEY and CDR2 is SVGAGI in the germline V gene. V was trimmed by 5 bases and J by 3 bases, leaving 16 bases between them.

The chain has TRBV5-1 and TRBJ2-5; 10 bases are a match to TRBD2. This CDR3 contains 14 residues. With 4 bases clipped from V and 4 bases from J, the junction kept 4 bases outside the gene matches. From germline, CDR1 is SGHRS and CDR2 YFSETQ. The chain's CDR3 is CASSPASGGETQYF. DNA of the CDR3: TGCGCCAGCAGCCCGGCTAGCGGGGGAGAGACCCAGTACTTC.